These 19 T cell receptor beta chains originate from one sample sequenced in a study of T cells in localized non-small cell lung cancer. Only in-frame clones appear in the TCRdb table, and some are missing; sequencing was by immunoSEQ multiplex PCR. The sample has 7,500 to 10,000 clones; under 50% are singletons. Sample: lymph node tissue, taken before any cancer treatment. The receptors were gathered from a woman aged 35-75 years with stage I lung adenocarcinoma.

The V call is TRBV1, the J call TRBJ1-4; the table's D gene call, TRBD1, was not cross checked with the DNA. TRBV1 represents a pseudogene. This CDR3 is 14 amino acids long. CDR3 nucleotides: TGCGCCAGCAGCCAAGGGACAATCGATGAAAAACTGTTTTTT. This translates into CASSQGTIDEKLFF.

The rearrangement links TRBV6-8 to TRBJ1-1, with 7 bases lining up with TRBD1. Germline V gene sequence: CDR1 MNHGY, CDR2 SAAAGT. The junction had 8 bases not matched to a gene; V was cut back by 6 bases and J by 4 bases. The CDR3 contains 14 residues. CDR3 in amino acids: CASRVTGLGTEAFF. In DNA form, the CDR3 reads TGTGCCAGCAGAGTGACAGGGTTGGGCACTGAAGCTTTCTTT.

This clone was seen a handful of times. J is TRBJ1-2 and V is TRBV5-1; a weak D match, TRBD1 (6 bases). This CDR3 is built from 15 residues. The V and J ends lost 4 bases and 0 bases respectively, with 13 bases between them. In germline, CDR1 is SGHRS, CDR2 YFSETQ. For the CDR3, the DNA is TGCGCCAGCAGCGCGGGGACATACGCTAACTATGGCTACACCTTC. Its translation: CASSAGTYANYGYTF.

CDR3 protein: CASVGRAAGEDTQYF. The CDR3 DNA follows: TGTGCCAGCGTAGGGAGGGCGGCGGGGGAGGATACGCAGTATTTT. This rearrangement joins TRBV19 to TRBJ2-3, with TRBD2 matching over 7 bases. This CDR3 spans 15 amino acids. Unmatched junction bases numbered 15, after V lost 9 bases and J lost 6 bases. CDR1 and CDR2 (germline): LNHDA, SQIVND (reference sequence). The full variable domain, in which reference TRBV19 and TRBJ2-3 provide the parts outside the CDR3, is DGGITQSPKYLFRKEGQNVTLSCEQNLNHDAMYWYRQDPGQGLRLIYYSQIVNDFQKGDIAEGYSVSREKKESFPLTVTSAQKNPTAFYLCASVGRAAGEDTQYFGPGTRLTVL.

The chain is built from TRBV30 and TRBJ1-1; no clear D. The germline CDR1 and CDR2 sequences are GTSNPN and SVGIG (reference sequence). The CDR3 is 17 amino acids. The V and J ends lost 0 bases and 1 base respectively, with 18 bases between them. CDR3 bases: TGTGCCTGGAGTGTACGGGCAGCCTTCGGGAGGAACACTGAAGCTTTCTTT. Protein sequence: CAWSVRAAFGRNTEAFF.

The rearrangement joins TRBV19 to TRBJ2-5; 7 nucleotides match TRBD2. Germline V gene data show CDR1 as LNHDA and CDR2 as SQIVND (reference sequence). V was pared by 11 bases and J by 2 bases, with 2 bases of the junction left unmatched. The CDR3 has 11 residues. The CDR3 bases are TGTGCCGGGCGGGGGCAAGAGACCCAGTACTTC. The encoded protein is CAGRGQETQYF.

The chain combines TRBV6-8 with TRBJ1-1, with 7 bases that match TRBD1. The CDR3 is made up of 15 amino acids. Unmatched junction bases numbered 9, after V lost 4 bases and J lost 4 bases. Germline values: CDR1 MNHGY, CDR2 SAAAGT. CDR3 loop: CASSSSGGQGTEAFF. For the CDR3, the DNA is TGTGCCAGCAGTTCGTCAGGGGGACAAGGCACTGAAGCTTTCTTT.

The CDR3 sequence: CASSSRGIYNEQFF. CDR3 sequence (DNA): TGTGCCAGCAGCTCCCGGGGCATTTACAATGAGCAGTTCTTC. The rearrangement uses TRBV11-3 and TRBJ2-1, with D perhaps being TRBD1 or TRBD2 (5 bases each). CDR1 SGHNT and CDR2 YENEEA come from the germline V gene. Between the trimmed V and J ends, which lost 4 bases and 4 bases, there was a span of 11 bases. The CDR3 is made up of 14 amino acids. Looking up the rest from reference TRBV11-3 and TRBJ2-1 gives the full variable domain: EAGVVQSPRYKIIEKKQPVAFWCNPISGHNTLYWYLQNLGQGPELLIRYENEEAVDDSQLPKDRFSAERLKGVDSTLKIQPAELGDSAVYLCASSSRGIYNEQFFGPGTRLTVL.

V usage is TRBV19 and J usage is TRBJ1-5; weak D call: TRBD1 (5 bases). The CDR3 has 15 residues. In germline, CDR1 is LNHDA, CDR2 SQIVND (reference sequence). V was pared by 5 bases and J by 0 bases, with 11 bases between. CDR3 protein: CASSAGTASNQPQHF. The CDR3 bases are TGTGCCAGTAGTGCCGGGACGGCTAGCAATCAGCCCCAGCATTTT. The whole variable domain, filled in from reference TRBV19 and TRBJ1-5, reads DGGITQSPKYLFRKEGQNVTLSCEQNLNHDAMYWYRQDPGQGLRLIYYSQIVNDFQKGDIAEGYSVSREKKESFPLTVTSAQKNPTAFYLCASSAGTASNQPQHFGDGTRLSIL.

In DNA, the CDR3 is TGTGCCTGGAGTGTACGGGGGACCGAAAAACTGTTTTTT. This codes for CAWSVRGTEKLFF. The chain joins TRBV30 to TRBJ1-4; a possible D gene is TRBD1 (5 bases). The CDR3 has 13 residues. Trimming stripped 0 bases from V and 8 bases from J, with 10 bases between. Germline V gives CDR1 GTSNPN, CDR2 SVGIG (reference sequence).

This clone has more than one count but fewer than ten. J is TRBJ1-5 and V is TRBV6-8; D is ambiguous. The V gene lost 3 bases and the J gene lost 4 bases, with 13 bases spanning the gap. CDR1 is MNHGY and CDR2 is SAAAGT in the germline V gene. This CDR3 comprises 15 residues. The CDR3 protein is CASSYTRPGNQPQHF. In nucleotides, the CDR3 is TGTGCCAGCAGTTATACCCGACCCGGGAATCAGCCCCAGCATTTT.

The V gene is TRBV12-5, the J gene TRBJ2-6; D unclear. Germline CDR1 reads LGHNT; CDR2 reads FRNRAP. The CDR3 extends over 13 amino acids. V was shortened by 6 bases and J by 0 bases, with 3 bases between the two germline ends. The CDR3 here is CASGLSGANVLTF. The DNA for the CDR3 is TGTGCTAGTGGCCTCTCTGGGGCCAACGTCCTGACTTTC.

This clone was counted between two and nine times. The V gene is TRBV19, the J gene TRBJ2-3, with D possibly matching TRBD1 (6 bases). This CDR3 has 14 amino acids. Germline CDR1 LNHDA, CDR2 SQIVND (reference sequence). The V end lost 5 bases, the J end lost 1 base, and 10 bases lay between the germline ends. The CDR3 coding sequence is TGTGCCAGTAGTGACAGGTCGGGCACAGATACGCAGTATTTT. Translated: CASSDRSGTDTQYF.

This clone occurred a few times. The chain has TRBV2 and TRBJ2-3; maybe TRBD2 (7 bases). This CDR3 has 14 amino acids. Germline V lookup: CDR1 SNHLY, CDR2 FYNNEI. Trimming pared 6 bases from V and 7 bases from J, leaving 17 bases between. This CDR3 reads CASSGGRGINTQYF. The CDR3 region has the DNA TGTGCCAGCAGCGGGGGGCGGGGAATTAATACGCAGTATTTT.

This clone has a handful of counts. V is TRBV19 and J is TRBJ2-3, with a tentative D call TRBD1 (7 bases). The CDR3 is made up of 15 amino acids. V was clipped by 5 bases and J by 5 bases, with 17 bases between them. The germline CDR1 and CDR2 sequences are LNHDA and SQIVND (reference sequence). The CDR3 spells CASSPLEGAIDTQYF. CDR3 DNA sequence: TGTGCCAGTAGTCCCCTGGAGGGGGCAATAGATACGCAGTATTTT.

The V call is TRBV30, the J call TRBJ1-4; TRBD1 matches 8 bases. The germline V gene has CDR1 GTSNPN and CDR2 SVGIG (reference sequence). V gave up 2 bases and J gave up 7 bases; unmatched junction bases: 9. This CDR3 has 15 amino acids. The CDR3 loop is CAWSKRQGMGEKLFF. Here the CDR3 DNA reads TGTGCCTGGAGTAAACGACAGGGGATGGGTGAAAAACTGTTTTTT.

The table lists this clone with a few counts. DNA of the CDR3: TGTGCCAGCAGAGAGGGGGCGCGGGGCTACACCTTC. Translated: CASREGARGYTF. The chain couples TRBV6-8 to TRBJ1-2; 7 nucleotides match TRBD1. Per germline, CDR1 MNHGY and CDR2 SAAAGT. CDR3 length: 12 residues. V trimming: 6 bases; J trimming: 8 bases; junction bases outside the gene matches: 6.

The chain is built from TRBV6-8 and TRBJ2-2; 10 bases are shared with TRBD1. Germline loops: CDR1 MNHGY, CDR2 SAAAGT. The CDR3 sequence is 14 residues long. Trimming cost V 6 bases and J 3 bases; bases outside gene matches: 1. This chain's CDR3 is CASSGTGDTGELFF. The CDR3 nucleotides are TGTGCCAGCAGCGGGACAGGGGACACCGGGGAGCTGTTTTTT.

The chain recombines TRBV30 with TRBJ1-4, with TRBD1 matching 7 bases. Per germline, CDR1 GTSNPN and CDR2 SVGIG (reference sequence). The CDR3 runs to 13 residues. V gave up 8 bases and J gave up 4 bases; unmatched junction bases: 7. The CDR3 protein is CAGTRQGNEKLFF. The CDR3 bases are TGTGCCGGAACAAGACAGGGTAATGAAAAACTGTTTTTT.